The entry below describes one T cell receptor beta chain. This probably arose from a read error, given a far larger clone one base away. This sample is drawn from a study of low-dose radiotherapy and immunotherapy resistance in tumors. Whole-study context: Doses of 0.5 Gy per fraction every 2 weeks, totaling 6.5 Gy, went to Cohort 1.

Both TCRalpha and TCRbeta chains were reverse transcribed with V-gene-specific primers. A constant-region primer paired with the V-primer adapter amplified TCRs over about 18 PCR cycles. TCRdb redid the calling of the reads with MiXCR, one entry per CDR3 protein. Of 70,000 to 90,000 distinct CDR3 sequences detected, 15% to 20% appear once; the ten largest clones hold 2.8%. The CDR3 length is 16 residues. V lost 7 bases and J 4 bases, leaving 19 bases between the germline ends. The germline V gene has CDR1 MNHNY and CDR2 SVGAGI (reference sequence). Time point noted: before trial treatment. The specimen comprised PBMCs, sampled before treatment. The chain couples TRBV6-6 to TRBJ2-2; the D is unclear. This clonotype was obtained from a male donor with prostate cancer. The CDR3 coding sequence is TGTGCCAGCATCGAATCTCTTGTGGTTGGCACCGGGGAGCTGTTTTTT. Protein: CASIESLVVGTGELFF.